This TCR beta chain was found in a study of blood T cell repertoires in COVID-19 (dated by TCRdb to between 2020 and 2021). General notes on the study: Samples from collaborators originated in the United States, Italy and Spain and spanned both the acute and convalescent phases of COVID-19. A freely available public database, intended as a resource for researchers studying the immune response to SARS-CoV-2, is where the repertoires were released. Deeply sampled blood TCRbeta repertoires from subjects exposed to, actively infected with, or recovered from COVID-19 were included in the dataset. The prospective study material was composed of cDNA or gDNA derived from T cells, B-cell-depleted T cells, or PBMCs. Samples were obtained from the ongoing ImmuneRACE study (first 160 participants) and from about 1,300 subjects provided by 6 global collaborators. The sample metadata nearly always contained a de-identified subject ID, COVID-19 status, age in years and sex. Where HLA class I and class II types were available, the types were taken from metadata supplied by the sample provider, not from assay-based typing. General conclusions and limits of the study: How much clinical and demographic metadata was included differed by source and by participant, and the metadata was provided uncurated.

Participants in the prospective study were aged 18 to 89 years, lived in 20 to 25 United States geographic areas, and enrolled through a virtual design. In the prospective study, cohorts were assigned on the basis of participant-reported clinical history obtained from a screening survey and a study questionnaire. Recovered participants in ImmuneRACE Cohort 3 were defined as having two consecutive negative NP/OP PCR tests, clearance from a healthcare professional, or resolution of symptoms. In the prospective study, whole blood, serum and a nasopharyngeal or oropharyngeal swab were collected from each participant by mobile phlebotomists. Over a roughly 2-month period, participants in the prospective study had the option of providing additional blood draws and questionnaires. Prospective study blood samples were shipped either frozen or at room temperature before DNA extraction. The CDR3 sequence holds 15 residues, the cysteine and phenylalanine included. The CDR3 DNA has 45 bases and is translated from base 1. Cut back by 0 bases and 5 bases, the V and J ends lie 12 bases apart. The germline V gene (reference sequence) gives CDR1 as PRHDT and CDR2 as FYEKMQ.

The immunoSEQ Assay, a bias-controlled multiplex PCR, was used to amplify TCRbeta CDR3 regions from genomic DNA. Turning to the authors' computational methods: Within the assay, amplification of reference gene primers was used to estimate how many nucleated cells each sample contained. Sequence reads were collapsed and filtered to measure the absolute abundance of every unique TCRbeta CDR3 rearrangement. For each sample, productive Simpson clonality was calculated by taking the square root of Simpson's diversity index across productive rearrangements. In its TCRdb copy, this immuneACCESS table keeps in-frame sequences only and misses some clones. Where compared with another copy, unresolved V genes explain less than half of these, and the others have no known cause. V and J calls and clone size are given by that table; D and trimming were obtained from the DNA. The sample table lists under 200,000 clones, approximately 80% of them with a count of one. The top ten clones comprise roughly 3.5% of the sample.

As regards this clone: Its antigen has not been determined. No qualities accompany the bases; no much larger clone lies one base away.

This clonotype was obtained from a woman aged 55-70 years who had recovered from COVID-19. Source material: PBMCs or T cells enriched from blood (not recorded which). The chain couples TRBV13 to TRBJ2-3; TRBD2 is a weak D gene call, 6 bases matching. The CDR3 loop reads CASSLGQGGIDTQYF. The nucleotides read TGTGCCAGCAGCTTAGGGCAGGGAGGAATAGATACGCAGTATTTT.